This T cell receptor (beta chain) originates from a study of CD8+CD57+ T cells in acquired aplastic anemia. Study-wide points: Patients and controls shared over 25 CD8+ CDR3 sequences, which appeared highly expressed in patients and within their immunodominant clones. Levels of CD8+ Simpson's diversity were not significantly distinct in patients versus controls.

Investigators profiled TCR beta VDJ and CDR3 from genomic DNA template. Via MiXCR, TCRdb re-called the reads, giving one row per CDR3 protein. The sample has under 200,000 distinct CDR3 sequences, over 60% seen once. On this clonotype itself: Its antigen remains unknown.

The receptor's source is a human donor with severe aplastic anemia or a healthy control (not recorded which). Sequencing was carried out using sorted CD4+, CD8+, or CD8+CD57+ T cells (not recorded which) from PBMCs.

The CDR3 here is CASSQEAQGVRGSPLHF. As DNA, the CDR3 is TGTGCCAGCAGCCAAGAAGCACAGGGGGTTAGAGGGTCACCCCTCCACTTT. This sequence joins TRBV7-3 and TRBJ1-6; 8 nucleotides match TRBD1. Losses at the gene ends were 5 bases for V and 10 bases for J; bases not matched to a gene: 16. The CDR3 length is 17 residues. Germline V gene data show CDR1 as SGHTA and CDR2 as FQGTGA.